This entry lists 29 T cell receptor beta chains sequenced from one sample in a study of spatial heterogeneity in lung cancer. Time point meaning: sample taken at primary tumor resection. Sequencing covered unsorted whole RNA taken from tumor, nontumor lung or frozen PBMC. TCRdb called the 5' RACE reads again in MiXCR, with one record for every CDR3 protein. Counted here are a few thousand distinct CDR3 sequences, approximately 35% occurring once; the ten biggest clones make up roughly 34%. Sequenced here: PBMCs, sampled at surgery. These receptors originate from a male donor with early-stage non-small cell lung cancer.

This clonotype was seen a single time. Little can be read into the size of this beta chain, an off-target read in a library designed for alpha chains. This rearrangement joins TRBV29-1 to TRBJ2-7; possible D gene TRBD1, 6 bases. V was trimmed by 6 bases and J by 1 base, leaving 13 bases between them. This CDR3 region has 13 residues. Germline lookup yields CDR1 SQVTM and CDR2 ANQGSEA. The CDR3 sequence is CSVGSDRSYEQYF. The CDR3 DNA follows: TGCAGCGTAGGCAGCGACAGGTCCTACGAGCAGTACTTC.

Remarks on this clonotype: This beta chain is a stray sequence in a library constructed for alpha chains; its clone size is not meaningful. This sequence joins TRBV9 and TRBJ2-6; 8 bases align to TRBD1. The CDR3 runs 18 residues. V shed 0 bases, J shed 3 bases, and the junction held 8 bases outside the gene matches. Per germline, CDR1 SGDLS and CDR2 YYNGEE. The CDR3 DNA is TGTGCCAGCAGCGTAGGCCCAGGGGGCGCGTTTGGGGCCAACGTCCTGACTTTC. This sequence encodes CASSVGPGGAFGANVLTF.

With respect to this clonotype: Since the library was made to target alpha chains, this beta chain is a stray read and its abundance is not meaningful. V and J are TRBV18 and TRBJ1-1; tentatively, D is TRBD1 (5 bases). The germline CDR1 and CDR2 sequences are KGHSH and LQKENI. Deletions cut 4 bases from V and 4 bases from J, with 19 bases between. The CDR3 is 16 residues long. The CDR3 protein is CASSQNAGTTGTEAFF. CDR3 DNA: TGTGCCAGCTCACAAAACGCCGGGACGACGGGCACTGAAGCTTTCTTT.

With respect to this clonotype: This beta chain is a stray sequence in a library constructed for alpha chains; its clone size is not meaningful. V usage is TRBV28 and J usage is TRBJ2-3, with 7 nucleotides matching TRBD1. The CDR3 spans 14 residues. Germline CDR1 and CDR2: MDHEN and SYDVKM. V gave up 3 bases and J gave up 2 bases; unmatched junction bases: 2. In DNA, the CDR3 is TGTGCCAGCAGTTTCGGGACAGACACAGATACGCAGTATTTT. Translating it yields CASSFGTDTDTQYF.

This clonotype showed up just once. This beta chain appears as a stray read in a library generated for alpha chains; its size is not informative. J is TRBJ2-1 and V is TRBV7-7; unclear D gene. The germline V and J ends were trimmed by 0 bases and 1 base, with 10 bases remaining between them. The germline V gene encodes CDR1 SSHAT and CDR2 FNYEAQ (reference sequence). This CDR3 contains 16 residues. The CDR3 sequence is CASSLAPAASYNEQFF. The CDR3 DNA follows: TGTGCCAGCAGCTTAGCGCCTGCGGCTTCCTACAATGAGCAGTTCTTC.

This clonotype was seen a few times. This beta chain lies outside the target of a library built for alpha chains; its clone size means little. The V call is TRBV5-6, the J call TRBJ2-5; 7 positions match TRBD1. Germline CDR1 and CDR2: SGHDT and YYEEEE. Trimming cost V 2 bases and J 4 bases; bases outside gene matches: 5. This CDR3 comprises 14 residues. The CDR3 DNA sequence: TGTGCCAGCAGCTTAACACAGGGGCGAGAGACCCAGTACTTC. The encoded protein is CASSLTQGRETQYF.

This clonotype was recorded a few times. This beta chain turned up in a library designed for alpha chains; as an off-target read, its abundance says little. The chain joins TRBV6-5 to TRBJ2-7, with D perhaps given as TRBD1 or TRBD2 (6 bases each). The CDR3 runs to 16 residues. Germline CDR1 MNHEY, CDR2 SVGAGI. Between the trimmed V and J ends, which lost 0 bases and 1 base, there was a span of 13 bases. Written as DNA, the CDR3 is TGTGCCAGCAGTTACTCGTCAAGGGGGACTTCCTACGAGCAGTACTTC. As protein: CASSYSSRGTSYEQYF.

With respect to this clonotype: Within a library made for alpha chains, this beta chain is off target, and its count is uninformative. The chain recombines TRBV2 with TRBJ2-5; D ambiguous. Trimming removed 10 bases at V and 5 bases at J, with 20 bases between. The CDR3 runs 14 residues. Germline values: CDR1 SNHLY, CDR2 FYNNEI. This CDR3 is CATQALPLPETQYF. The CDR3, as DNA: TGTGCCACCCAAGCCCTACCCCTCCCGGAGACCCAGTACTTC.

About this clonotype: The library was built for alpha chains, so this beta chain is an off-target read and its size means little. The V gene is TRBV28, the J gene TRBJ2-1; 8 nucleotides agree with TRBD2. This CDR3 has 16 amino acids. Trimming at V came to 3 bases and at J to 7 bases, leaving 11 bases not matched to a gene. Per germline, CDR1 MDHEN and CDR2 SYDVKM. The CDR3 is CASSFPPGRVANEQFF. The DNA of the CDR3 is TGTGCCAGCAGTTTTCCCCCCGGGAGGGTCGCGAATGAGCAGTTCTTC.

This clonotype was seen more than once but under ten times. With the library built for alpha chains, this beta chain is off target and its frequency is not meaningful. This chain links TRBV20-1 with TRBJ2-3; unclear D gene. Germline values: CDR1 DFQATT, CDR2 SNEGSKA (reference sequence). Between the trimmed V and J ends, which lost 0 bases and 2 bases, there was a span of 12 bases. This CDR3 has 15 residues. The CDR3 nucleotides are TGCAGTGCTAGAGAAGGAGACCGCGACACAGATACGCAGTATTTT. It specifies CSAREGDRDTDTQYF.

About this clonotype: Being off target in a library aimed at alpha chains, this beta chain has a size of little meaning. This chain connects TRBV27 to TRBJ2-5; 9 nucleotides agree with TRBD2. The germline V gene encodes CDR1 MNHEY and CDR2 SMNVEV (reference sequence). This CDR3 spans 16 amino acids. V was pared by 4 bases and J by 6 bases, with 12 bases of the junction left unmatched. Here the CDR3 DNA reads TGTGCCAGCAGTTCCTCTGCGGGACTAGCTACGAAGACCCAGTACTTC. The encoded protein is CASSSSAGLATKTQYF.

Points on this clonotype: This beta chain is an unintended read in a library built for alpha chains; its size means little. This chain joins TRBV29-1 and TRBJ2-1; the match to TRBD2 covers 7 bases. V lost 3 bases and J lost 4; bases outside the gene matches: 15. Germline V gene lookup returns CDR1 SQVTM and CDR2 ANQGSEA. This CDR3 is 17 amino acids long. In DNA, the CDR3 is TGCAGCGTTGACCTGGGCCGCCGCGGGAGCTCTTACAATGAGCAGTTCTTC. Translation: CSVDLGRRGSSYNEQFF.

Concerning this clonotype: This beta chain appears as a stray read in a library generated for alpha chains; its size is not informative. The chain uses TRBV10-3 and TRBJ2-4; D possibly matches TRBD1 or TRBD2 (6 bases each). V was cut by 0 bases and J by 1 base, with 16 bases left in between. CDR3 length equals 18 residues. Germline V gene lookup returns CDR1 ENHRY and CDR2 SYGVKD. The CDR3 DNA is TGTGCCATCAGTGAGTCACCGGGGGCAACGCGGGCCAAAAACATTCAGTACTTC. Protein product: CAISESPGATRAKNIQYF.

About this clonotype: Within a library made for alpha chains, this beta chain is off target, and its count is uninformative. This chain connects TRBV19 to TRBJ2-6, with 8 bases that match TRBD2. Germline V gene sequence: CDR1 LNHDA, CDR2 SQIVND (reference sequence). V dropped 6 bases and J dropped 0; count of bases not matched to a gene: 10. CDR3 length equals 18 residues. CDR3 nucleotides: TGTGCCAGTAGCTCCCCGCGGGGGGCCCACTCTGGGGCCAACGTCCTGACTTTC. Its translation: CASSSPRGAHSGANVLTF.

As for this clonotype: In a library made to pick up alpha chains, this beta chain is a stray read with a size that means little. This chain joins TRBV5-1 and TRBJ2-1; TRBD2 aligns across 11 bases. Trimming took 1 base from V and 5 from J; bases not matched to a gene: 2. This CDR3 comprises 15 residues. The germline CDR1 and CDR2 sequences are SGHRS and YFSETQ. The CDR3 DNA reads TGCGCCAGCAGCTTGACTAGCGGGAGCCACAATGAGCAGTTCTTC. Amino acid sequence: CASSLTSGSHNEQFF.

Remarks on this clonotype: Because the library targeted alpha chains, this beta chain is an off-target read whose size means little. The chain joins TRBV28 to TRBJ2-5, with a weak D call TRBD1 (6 bases). V dropped 6 bases and J dropped 4 bases, with 12 bases sitting between them. The CDR3 spans 13 residues. Germline CDR1 MDHEN, CDR2 SYDVKM. The CDR3 reads CASRGRGIETQYF. The CDR3 region has the DNA TGTGCCAGCAGGGGAAGGGGGATAGAGACCCAGTACTTC.

This clonotype is labeled medium-sized. Because this beta chain is a stray read in a library intended to capture alpha chains, its abundance should not be given much weight. The CDR3 DNA is TGTGCCAGTTTGGGCCCACCCCAAGAGACCCAGTACTTC. This codes for CASLGPPQETQYF. This sequence joins TRBV19 and TRBJ2-5; D is ambiguous. The CDR3 is made up of 13 amino acids. Trimming took 8 bases from V and 1 from J, leaving 11 bases between them. The V gene's germline CDR1 is LNHDA and CDR2 SQIVND (reference sequence). The full variable domain, rest sourced from reference TRBV19 and TRBJ2-5, is DGGITQSPKYLFRKEGQNVTLSCEQNLNHDAMYWYRQDPGQGLRLIYYSQIVNDFQKGDIAEGYSVSREKKESFPLTVTSAQKNPTAFYLCASLGPPQETQYFGPGTRLLVL.

This clonotype turned up a few times. As an off-target read in a library built for alpha chains, this beta chain has a frequency of little significance. The V and J genes are TRBV7-3 and TRBJ2-1; no definite D call. CDR1 SGHTA and CDR2 FQGTGA come from the germline V gene. Trimming stripped 5 bases from V and 6 bases from J, with 11 bases between. This CDR3 has 13 residues. This CDR3 reads CASSPNGVNEQFF. CDR3 DNA: TGTGCCAGCAGCCCCAATGGGGTCAATGAGCAGTTCTTC.

Of note for this clonotype: This beta chain was picked up by a library intended for alpha chains and is off target, so its count carries little meaning. V gene TRBV27 combines with J gene TRBJ2-3; TRBD2 might be the D (6 bases). This CDR3 is built from 15 residues. Germline loops: CDR1 MNHEY, CDR2 SMNVEV (reference sequence). Trimming left V 3 bases short and J 3 bases short, with 13 bases between. CDR3 sequence reads: CASSFSLGGTDTQYF. CDR3 nucleotide sequence: TGTGCCAGCAGTTTCTCCCTTGGGGGGACAGATACGCAGTATTTT.

There are a few counts of this clonotype. This beta chain was picked up by a library intended for alpha chains and is off target, so its count carries little meaning. The gene calls are TRBV7-2 and TRBJ2-2; D is ambiguous. CDR3 size: 12 residues. Germline-derived CDR1 and CDR2 are SGHTA and FQGNSA. The V and J ends lost 5 bases and 7 bases respectively, with 8 bases between them. The CDR3: CASSPSIGELFF. CDR3 coding DNA: TGTGCCAGCAGCCCCTCCATCGGGGAGCTGTTTTTT.

For this clonotype: This beta chain lies outside the target of a library built for alpha chains; its clone size means little. The V call is TRBV6-2 or TRBV6-3, the J call TRBJ2-2, with D tentatively TRBD1 (6 bases). Between the trimmed V and J ends, which lost 0 bases and 9 bases, there was a span of 17 bases. The CDR3 is 16 amino acids. Germline CDR1 and CDR2: MNHEY and SVGEGT. CDR3 DNA sequence: TGTGCCAGCAGTTACTCACAGGGCTTCGGTAACCGGGAGCTGTTTTTT. Translating it yields CASSYSQGFGNRELFF.

Within the sample, this clonotype is medium-sized. This beta chain appears as a stray read in a library generated for alpha chains; its size is not informative. J is TRBJ2-1 and V is TRBV11-3; no clear D gene. Trimming left V 4 bases short and J 6 bases short, with 7 bases between. CDR1 SGHNT and CDR2 YENEEA come from the germline V gene. The CDR3 consists of 12 residues. The CDR3 region has the DNA TGTGCCAGCAGCTCGTGGGGCAATGAGCAGTTCTTC. It specifies CASSSWGNEQFF.

Details on this clonotype: Being off target in a library aimed at alpha chains, this beta chain has a size of little meaning. The genes are TRBV7-8 and TRBJ2-1; TRBD2 might be the D (5 bases). Germline lookup yields CDR1 SGHVS and CDR2 FQNEAQ. The germline V and J ends were trimmed by 3 bases and 3 bases, with 6 bases remaining between them. The CDR3 is 13 amino acids. CDR3 amino acids: CASSFRDYNEQFF. CDR3 coding DNA: TGTGCCAGCAGCTTCCGGGACTACAATGAGCAGTTCTTC. Full variable domain (remainder filled in from reference TRBV7-8 and TRBJ2-1): GAGVSQSPRYKVAKRGQDVALRCDPISGHVSLFWYQQALGQGPEFLTYFQNEAQLDKSGLPSDRFFAERPEGSVSTLKIQRTQQEDSAVYLCASSFRDYNEQFFGPGTRLTVL.

A word on this clonotype: Because this beta chain is a stray read in a library intended to capture alpha chains, its abundance should not be given much weight. The CDR3 region has the DNA TGTGCCAGTAGTATATCCACAGCACAAGAGACCCAGTACTTC. It codes for CASSISTAQETQYF. The chain recombines TRBV19 with TRBJ2-5; D is undetermined. The CDR3 extends over 14 amino acids. The V gene's germline CDR1 is LNHDA and CDR2 SQIVND (reference sequence). V dropped 2 bases and J dropped 2 bases, with 9 bases sitting between them.

To note about this clonotype: A library made for alpha chains picked up this beta chain off target, so its size means little. This chain joins TRBV21-1 and TRBJ2-7; the table names TRBD2, a call not compared with the DNA. TRBV21-1 is assigned pseudogene status. The CDR3 consists of 14 residues. CDR3 sequence: CASIWTSGNYEQYF. The CDR3 bases are TGTGCCAGCATTTGGACTAGCGGGAACTACGAGCAGTACTTC.

This clonotype has more than one count but fewer than ten. A library prepared for alpha chains yielded this beta chain as an off-target read; its size is of little meaning. J is TRBJ2-7 and V is TRBV9; D is uncertain. The CDR3 has 15 residues. Germline V gives CDR1 SGDLS, CDR2 YYNGEE. V lost 0 bases and J 4 bases, leaving 14 bases between the germline ends. CDR3 coding DNA: TGTGCCAGCAGCGTAGCTCTCGACTCCCGATACGAGCAGTACTTC. This encodes CASSVALDSRYEQYF.

Concerning this clonotype: Within a library made for alpha chains, this beta chain is off target, and its count is uninformative. The genes are TRBV6-6 and TRBJ2-7; D remains unclear. Germline V gives CDR1 MNHNY, CDR2 SVGAGI (reference sequence). The V end lost 5 bases, the J end lost 5 bases, and 16 bases lay between the germline ends. The CDR3 is made up of 14 amino acids. CDR3 coding DNA: TGTGCCAGCAGTCCACGTCCCCCGGTACACGAGCAGTACTTC. This sequence encodes CASSPRPPVHEQYF.

This clonotype was picked up a small number of times. Little can be read into the size of this beta chain, an off-target read in a library designed for alpha chains. CDR3 residues: CASKGSSGSYEQFF. The DNA for the CDR3 is TGTGCCAGCAAGGGGTCTAGCGGGAGCTATGAGCAGTTCTTC. This rearrangement joins TRBV27 to TRBJ2-1; 10 bases align to TRBD2. V shed 7 bases, J shed 8 bases, and the junction held 8 bases outside the gene matches. Germline V CDR1 and CDR2: MNHEY, SMNVEV (reference sequence). The CDR3 sequence is 14 residues long.

Comments on this clonotype: The library was designed around alpha chains, so this beta chain is a stray read whose abundance carries little weight. The V and J genes are TRBV10-3 and TRBJ2-3; 12 nucleotides match TRBD2. CDR1 ENHRY and CDR2 SYGVKD come from the germline V gene. The CDR3 totals 15 residues. V gave up 5 bases and J gave up 2 bases; unmatched junction bases: 2. The CDR3 region is CAISRTSGDTDTQYF. The CDR3 DNA is TGTGCCATCAGTAGGACTAGCGGGGACACAGATACGCAGTATTTT.